This section outlines one T cell receptor (beta chain) sequence together with its context. Its antigen is still unknown. This entry belongs to a study of T cells in Graves' hyperthyroidism and ophthalmopathy. The study, taken as a whole, reports: In the blood, most expanded thyroid clonotypes above 0.001 appeared as well.

Amplified TCR beta CDR3 regions derived from RNA transcripts. First-round RT-PCR of the TCR CDR3 relied on the HTBI primer set. Via MiXCR, TCRdb re-called the multiplex PCR reads, giving one row per CDR3 protein. Of 500,000 to 600,000 distinct CDR3 sequences listed, around 46% are singletons. Patients between 18 and 65 years old had hyperthyroidism, newly diagnosed and lasting under 2 months. This CDR3 has 17 residues. Per germline, CDR1 SNHLY and CDR2 FYNNEI. The V gene end was trimmed by 11 bases and the J gene end by 4 bases; junction bases not matched to a gene: 16. The sequenced sample consisted of peripheral blood or thyroid tissue (not recorded which). The clonotype was recovered from a woman aged 18-35 years with Graves' hyperthyroidism. The chain is built from TRBV2 and TRBJ1-6; 8 bases agree with TRBD1. As DNA, the CDR3 is TGTGCCGGAAGGACAGGGAGCGGCGACGGATATAATTCACCCCTCCACTTT. It encodes CAGRTGSGDGYNSPLHF.